This TCR beta chain was sequenced for a study of blood T cells in healthy people across ages. Study background: Template switching picked up about one barcoded beta molecule for each two T cells. The study, taken as a whole, reports: Per-million-T-cell TCR beta diversity fell roughly linearly with age. Strongly correlated with naive T cell percentage was TCR beta diversity. Any changes in expanded clonotypes were possibly confounded, as donor CMV status remained unknown.

Alongside a J-beta primer mix, a sample-barcoded 5' primer served in a second PCR lasting about 7 to 11 cycles. From the 5' RACE reads, TCRdb called clonotypes with MiXCR, one entry per CDR3 protein. The sample gives over a million distinct CDR3 sequences, over 35% of which show up once; around 18% is in the top ten. Germline values: CDR1 MGHRA, CDR2 YSYEKL. The CDR3 totals 17 residues. Germline trimming cut 0 bases from V and 9 bases from J; bases unmatched to any gene: 11. Comment on this clonotype: Its antigen is unidentified.

The source is a woman aged 60-75 years in good health. V gene TRBV4-1 combines with J gene TRBJ2-5, with 12 nucleotides matching TRBD2. The sample comprised blood. As DNA, the CDR3 is TGCGCCAGCAGCCAAGAGTTCTTGACTAGCGGGAGTAGGGCCCAGTACTTC. Amino acid sequence: CASSQEFLTSGSRAQYF.